The rows below give T cell receptor beta chains drawn from one sample of a study of regulatory T cells in long-lasting Graves disease. TCRdb recomputed calls from the multiplex PCR reads with MiXCR, one row per CDR3 protein. The data contain hundreds of thousands of distinct CDR3 sequences, under 20% of them seen just once; the ten biggest clones take up about 18%. The sample was also reused in another study, on T cells in Graves' hyperthyroidism and ophthalmopathy.

Sequenced here: peripheral blood mononuclear cells (PBMCs), sampled at new diagnosis, from a patient treated with antithyroid drugs. The receptors derive from a woman aged 25 to 45 with Graves disease. Each CDR3 is given with its conserved first and last residue. Clone size appears in some rows only: once, few, many, or a class for an expanded clone.

V gene,clone size,J gene,CDR3 protein
TRBV27,NA,TRBJ1-3,CASSPRTGPSLNSGNTIYF
TRBV7-3,NA,TRBJ2-2,CASSLHSTGELFF
TRBV7-8,few,TRBJ2-7,CASTTKGLAGVYEQYF
TRBV6-2/TRBV6-3,many,TRBJ2-7,CASSYARVGIYEQYF
TRBV20-1,many,TRBJ2-1,CSAANRSSSYNEQFF
TRBV6-1,few,TRBJ2-7,CASKRQGSKGTYEQYF
TRBV5-1,many,TRBJ1-5,CATVLRPQHF
TRBV7-9,NA,TRBJ2-7,CASSLVLYKQYF
TRBV5-1,NA,TRBJ2-3,CASRLTPGQNTDMQYF
TRBV2,NA,TRBJ2-3,CASRGPGGGTGTDTQYF
TRBV20-1,few,TRBJ1-1,CSARDGTSLGTEAFF
TRBV7-2,many,TRBJ1-2,CASSLEALGLGSYGYTF
TRBV7-9,many,TRBJ2-1,CASTMTEGSYNEQFF
TRBV7-8,many,TRBJ1-5,CASSLQTEHKNQPQHF
TRBV7-3,many,TRBJ1-2,CASSTNAGQNYGYTF
TRBV20-1,NA,TRBJ2-1,CSANPREHRYEQFF
TRBV5-1,few,TRBJ2-1,CASSLPAGTSSYNEQFF
TRBV3-1,NA,TRBJ1-1,CASSQVGSPEAFF
TRBV20-1,NA,TRBJ1-5,CSARQARSNQPQHF
TRBV28,many,TRBJ2-1,CASSSPVAGHQQKQFF
TRBV19,few,TRBJ1-1,CASSMKYSGGTEAFF
TRBV7-9,few,TRBJ2-1,CANTGQADGGGSYNEQFF
TRBV11-2,many,TRBJ2-7,CASSNTNFGRYEQYF
TRBV29-1,NA,TRBJ2-3,CSAIMGQHTDTQYF
TRBV28,many,TRBJ2-3,CASSLWGTSGSTDTQYF
TRBV7-6,NA,TRBJ2-1,CASSSESSSYNEQFF
TRBV5-6,NA,TRBJ1-1,CASSLWGLKNTEAFF
TRBV20-1,NA,TRBJ2-5,CSASLLLGETQYF
TRBV9,NA,TRBJ1-5,CASSAQYSNQPQHF
TRBV11-2,many,TRBJ2-5,CASSPTSGSTETQYF
TRBV5-1,many,TRBJ2-7,CASSSSGAYEQYF
TRBV3-1,many,TRBJ1-1,CASSQVETGSEAFF
TRBV5-5,few,TRBJ2-5,CAGSGLGTETQYF
TRBV20-1,many,TRBJ1-2,CSVRSLGGYTF
TRBV27,many,TRBJ2-7,CASSLAGTQGWYYEQYF
TRBV28,few,TRBJ1-2,CASSFGGGVYGYTF
TRBV15,NA,TRBJ2-7,CATGGPGLAKAHF
TRBV28,many,TRBJ2-7,CASSLRGPFSYEQYF
TRBV6-1,once,TRBJ2-1,CASSEAKGTGTYNEQFF
TRBV6-1,many,TRBJ1-2,CASSPGTVINYGYTF